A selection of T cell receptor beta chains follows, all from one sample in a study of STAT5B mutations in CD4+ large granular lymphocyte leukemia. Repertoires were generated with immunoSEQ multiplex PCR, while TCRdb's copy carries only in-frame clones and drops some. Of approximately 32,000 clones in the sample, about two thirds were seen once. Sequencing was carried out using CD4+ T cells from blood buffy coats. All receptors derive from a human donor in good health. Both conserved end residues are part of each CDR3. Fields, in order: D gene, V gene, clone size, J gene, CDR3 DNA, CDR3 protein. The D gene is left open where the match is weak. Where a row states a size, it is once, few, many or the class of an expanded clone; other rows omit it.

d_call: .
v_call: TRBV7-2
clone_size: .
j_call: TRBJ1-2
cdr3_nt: TGTGCCAGCAGCTCTCCGGGCGGGGGCGGCTACACCTTC
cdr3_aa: CASSSPGGGGYTF

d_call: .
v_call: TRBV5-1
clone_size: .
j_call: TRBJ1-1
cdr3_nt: TGCGCCAGCAGCTTGGGGGGACAGAACACTGAAGCTTTCTTT
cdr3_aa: CASSLGGQNTEAFF

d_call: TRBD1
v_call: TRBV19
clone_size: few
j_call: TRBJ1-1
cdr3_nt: TGTGCCAGTAGCTCGACAGGGGATACTGAAGCTTTCTTT
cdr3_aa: CASSSTGDTEAFF

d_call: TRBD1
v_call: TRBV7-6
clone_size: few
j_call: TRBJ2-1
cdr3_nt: TGTGCCAGCACCGGACAGGGGGCTTGGAATGAGCAGTTCTTC
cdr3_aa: CASTGQGAWNEQFF

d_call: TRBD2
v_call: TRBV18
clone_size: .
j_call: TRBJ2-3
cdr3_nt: TGTGCCAGCTCACCACCGGGACTAGCGAACACAGATACGCAGTATTTT
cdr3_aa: CASSPPGLANTDTQYF

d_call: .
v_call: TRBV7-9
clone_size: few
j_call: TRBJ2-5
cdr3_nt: TGTGCCAGCAGCTTAGACGGGGCTCAAGAGACCCAGTACTTC
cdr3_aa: CASSLDGAQETQYF

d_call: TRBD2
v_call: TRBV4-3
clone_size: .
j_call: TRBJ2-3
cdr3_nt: TGCGCCAGCAGCCAAGCCCTCGGGACTCCCTCTAATCAGCGGGAGCAGTATTTT
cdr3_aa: CASSQALGTPSNQREQYF

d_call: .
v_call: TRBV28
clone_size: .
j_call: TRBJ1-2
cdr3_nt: TGTGCCAGCAGTTTATTGAGAGTTAGCTACACCTTC
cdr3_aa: CASSLLRVSYTF

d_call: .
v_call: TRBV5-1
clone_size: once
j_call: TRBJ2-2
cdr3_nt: TGCGCCAGCAGCTTTACCCTGAACACCGGGGAGCTGTTTTTT
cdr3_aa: CASSFTLNTGELFF

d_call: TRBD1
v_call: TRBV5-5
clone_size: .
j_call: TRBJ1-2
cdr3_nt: TGTGCCAGCAGCTTGGGGGACAGCGCAAGTGGCTATGGCTACACCTTC
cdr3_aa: CASSLGDSASGYGYTF

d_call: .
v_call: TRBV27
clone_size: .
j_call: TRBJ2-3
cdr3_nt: TGTGCCAGCAGTTTAGGGGGGACAGTCAACACAGATACGCAGTATTTT
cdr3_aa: CASSLGGTVNTDTQYF

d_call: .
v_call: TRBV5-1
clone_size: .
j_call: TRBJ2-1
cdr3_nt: TGCGCCAGCAGCTTGGGAACTAGGCCAAGGGCGAATGAGCAGTTCTTC
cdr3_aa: CASSLGTRPRANEQFF

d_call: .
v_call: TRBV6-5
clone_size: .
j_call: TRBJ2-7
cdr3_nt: TGTGCCAGCAGCCTCAAAGACAGGCTGTACGAGCAGTACTTC
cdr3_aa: CASSLKDRLYEQYF

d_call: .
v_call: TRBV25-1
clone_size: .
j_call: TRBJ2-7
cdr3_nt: TGTGCCAGCAGTAATGCGGGGCGAAGACACGAGCAGTACTTC
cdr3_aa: CASSNAGRRHEQYF

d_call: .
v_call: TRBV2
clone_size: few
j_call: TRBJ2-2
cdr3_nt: TGTGCCAGCAGTGCGGGTGGGGCGGCCGGGGAGCTGTTTTTT
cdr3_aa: CASSAGGAAGELFF

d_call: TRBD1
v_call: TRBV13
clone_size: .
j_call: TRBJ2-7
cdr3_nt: TGTGCCAGCAGCTTCCTGACAGGGAGCTCCTACGAGCAGTACTTC
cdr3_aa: CASSFLTGSSYEQYF

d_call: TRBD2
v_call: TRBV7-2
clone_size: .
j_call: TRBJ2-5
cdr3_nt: TGTGCCAGCAGCCCCCCGGGGGGGTGGCGAGAGACCCAGTACTTC
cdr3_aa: CASSPPGGWRETQYF

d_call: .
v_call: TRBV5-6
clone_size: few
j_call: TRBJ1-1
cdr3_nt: TGTGCCAGCAGCTCATCGGACCGAGAGCTTGAAGCTTTCTTT
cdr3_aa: CASSSSDRELEAFF

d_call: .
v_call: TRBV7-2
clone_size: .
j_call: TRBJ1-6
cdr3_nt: TGTGCCAGCAGCGAAGCGGACATTAGTCTGGGTTCACCCCTCCACTTT
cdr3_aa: CASSEADISLGSPLHF

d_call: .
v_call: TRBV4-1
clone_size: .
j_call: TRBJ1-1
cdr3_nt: TGCGCCAGCAGCCAAGAGCGTTCCGGGACCCTGGGCCCGAACACTGAAGCTTTCTTT
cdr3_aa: CASSQERSGTLGPNTEAFF

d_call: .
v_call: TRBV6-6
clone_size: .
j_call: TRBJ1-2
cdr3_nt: TGTGCCAGCAGTTACTCGGACAGTAACTATGGCTACACCTTC
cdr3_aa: CASSYSDSNYGYTF

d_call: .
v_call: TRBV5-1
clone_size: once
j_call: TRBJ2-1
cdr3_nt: TGCGCCAGCAGCGTTGGGTCGCTAGCCTACAATGAGCAGTTCTTC
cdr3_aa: CASSVGSLAYNEQFF

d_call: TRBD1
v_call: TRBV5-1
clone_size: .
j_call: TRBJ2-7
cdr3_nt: TGCGCCAGCAGCGTGGGACAGGGACCCACCGAGCAGTACTTC
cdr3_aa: CASSVGQGPTEQYF

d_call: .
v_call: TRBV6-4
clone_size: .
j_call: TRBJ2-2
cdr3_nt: TGTGCCAGCAGAGCAGGGTACACCGGGGAGCTGTTTTTT
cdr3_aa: CASRAGYTGELFF